This T cell receptor (beta chain) was profiled in a study of T cell responses to AZD1222 COVID-19 vaccine. Overall study context: Researchers grouped second doses given at about 4 or about 12 weeks into one pool.

Trimming removed 10 bases at V and 4 bases at J, with 8 bases between. The CDR3 extends over 11 amino acids. CDR1 is LNHDA and CDR2 is SQIVND in the germline V gene (reference sequence). The assay was immunoSEQ multiplex PCR, and TCRdb's table has in-frame clones only and misses some. Altogether under 150,000 clones are present, over 90% being singletons, with the ten largest covering approximately 0.85%. Points from the study as a whole: Only a handful of AZD1222 recipients were seropositive at baseline. Repertoires were collected only later (after the peak T cell response had occurred). White British ancestry dominated among donors, who included more females, and clonal diversity was possibly underestimated.

As to this clone: Its target is not known.

V is TRBV19 and J is TRBJ1-3; D remains ambiguous. This clonotype originated in an adult in good health. The sample was peripheral blood, taken on day 0 of AZD1222 vaccination. The CDR3: CATSAGNTIYF. Here the CDR3 DNA reads TGTGCCACCTCAGCAGGAAACACCATATATTTT.